The 2 T cell receptor beta chains below all came from one sample that was sequenced in a study of cytomegalovirus exposure and HLA in healthy donors (dated by TCRdb to about 2017). Libraries were built with the immunoSEQ multiplex PCR assay. For the multiplex PCR, a mixture combining 60 forward primers for TCR Vbeta segments and 13 reverse primers for TCR Jbeta segments was used. Held by TCRdb, this immuneACCESS table contains in-frame sequences only and omits some clones. Under half of the omission traces to an unresolved V gene where checked; the cause of the rest is unknown. Within this sample are about 130,000 clones, with over 60% of them counted one time only. In total, the top ten clones hold approximately 2.9% of the sample. The sequenced sample was PBMCs. The receptors derive from a human donor in good health.

The V gene is TRBV10-3, the J gene TRBJ1-5, with D possibly matching TRBD1 (5 bases). Trimming shortened V by 3 bases and J by 4 bases, and 10 bases separated the two germline ends. CDR3 size: 14 residues. In germline, CDR1 is ENHRY, CDR2 SYGVKD. The chain's CDR3 is CAISDWTPNQPQHF. Written as DNA, the CDR3 is TGTGCCATCAGTGATTGGACACCTAATCAGCCCCAGCATTTT.

The CDR3 reads CASSVGRVPSTDTQYF. Here the CDR3 DNA reads TGTGCCAGCAGCGTAGGTCGGGTCCCTAGCACAGATACGCAGTATTTT. The chain is built from TRBV9 and TRBJ2-3; no reliable D call. Per the germline V gene, CDR1 is SGDLS and CDR2 is YYNGEE. This CDR3 has 16 residues. Trimming removed 0 bases from V and 0 bases from J, with 11 bases in between.